Here is one TCR beta chain with its context. The germline CDR1 and CDR2 sequences are LNHNV and YYDKDF (reference sequence). The ends were cut back, 1 base at V and 2 bases at J, with 10 bases in the middle. This CDR3 has 15 amino acids. From the 5' RACE reads, TCRdb called clonotypes with MiXCR, one entry per CDR3 protein. Among roughly 44,000 distinct CDR3 sequences listed, roughly 29% were seen once. The chain has TRBV15 and TRBJ2-3; D is ambiguous. This receptor was taken from a female donor with breast cancer. The sequenced sample was memory CD4+ T cells sorted from a lymph node. The subset: memory CD4+ T cells, CD4+CD45RO+CD25-. The CDR3 bases are TGTGCCACCAGCAGAGGGGCTCCCTACACAGATACGCAGTATTTT. Translated, it gives CATSRGAPYTDTQYF.